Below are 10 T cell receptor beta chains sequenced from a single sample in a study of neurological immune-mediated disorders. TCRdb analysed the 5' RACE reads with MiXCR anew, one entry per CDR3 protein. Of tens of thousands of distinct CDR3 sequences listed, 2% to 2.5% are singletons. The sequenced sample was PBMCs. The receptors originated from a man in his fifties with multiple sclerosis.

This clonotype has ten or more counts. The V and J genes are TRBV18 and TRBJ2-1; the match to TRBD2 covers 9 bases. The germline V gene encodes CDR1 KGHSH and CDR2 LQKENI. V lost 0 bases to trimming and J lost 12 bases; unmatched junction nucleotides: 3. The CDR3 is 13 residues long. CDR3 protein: CASSPPLAGRQFF. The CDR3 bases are TGTGCCAGCTCACCACCGCTAGCGGGGCGGCAGTTCTTC.

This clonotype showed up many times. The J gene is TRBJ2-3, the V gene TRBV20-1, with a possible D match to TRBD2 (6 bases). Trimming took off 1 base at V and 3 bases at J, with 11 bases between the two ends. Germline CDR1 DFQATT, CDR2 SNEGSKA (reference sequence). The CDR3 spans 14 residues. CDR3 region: CSARASGVTDTQYF. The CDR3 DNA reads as TGCAGTGCTAGAGCCTCGGGGGTGACAGATACGCAGTATTTT.

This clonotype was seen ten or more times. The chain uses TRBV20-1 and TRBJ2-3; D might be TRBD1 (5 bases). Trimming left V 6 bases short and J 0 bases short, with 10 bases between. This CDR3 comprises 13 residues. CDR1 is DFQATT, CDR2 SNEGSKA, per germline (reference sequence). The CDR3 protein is CSARALSTDTQYF. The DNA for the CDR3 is TGCAGTGCCAGGGCCCTAAGCACAGATACGCAGTATTTT.

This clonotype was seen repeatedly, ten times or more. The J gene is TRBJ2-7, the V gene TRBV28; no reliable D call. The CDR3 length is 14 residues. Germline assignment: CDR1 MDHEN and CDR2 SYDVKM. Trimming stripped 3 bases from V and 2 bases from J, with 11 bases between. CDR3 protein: CASSLLGNPYEQYF. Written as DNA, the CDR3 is TGTGCCAGCAGTTTGTTGGGAAACCCCTACGAGCAGTACTTC.

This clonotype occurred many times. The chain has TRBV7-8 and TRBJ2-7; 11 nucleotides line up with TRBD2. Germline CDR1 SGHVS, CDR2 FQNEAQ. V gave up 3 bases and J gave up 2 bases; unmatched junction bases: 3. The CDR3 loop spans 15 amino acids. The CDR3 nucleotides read TGTGCCAGCAGCTTGCGACTAGCGGGGACCTACGAGCAGTACTTC. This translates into CASSLRLAGTYEQYF.

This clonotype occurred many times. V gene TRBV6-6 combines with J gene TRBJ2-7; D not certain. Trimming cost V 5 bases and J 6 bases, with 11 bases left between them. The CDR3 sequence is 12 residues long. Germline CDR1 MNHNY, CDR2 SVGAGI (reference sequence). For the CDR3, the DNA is TGTGCCAGCAGTCCTACACGGCTCGAGCAGTACTTC. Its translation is CASSPTRLEQYF.

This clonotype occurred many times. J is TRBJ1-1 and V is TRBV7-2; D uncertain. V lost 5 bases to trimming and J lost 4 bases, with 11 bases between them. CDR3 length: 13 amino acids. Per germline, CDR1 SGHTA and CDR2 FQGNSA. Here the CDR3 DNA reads TGTGCCAGCAGCCACAGAATGAGCACTGAAGCTTTCTTT. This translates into CASSHRMSTEAFF.

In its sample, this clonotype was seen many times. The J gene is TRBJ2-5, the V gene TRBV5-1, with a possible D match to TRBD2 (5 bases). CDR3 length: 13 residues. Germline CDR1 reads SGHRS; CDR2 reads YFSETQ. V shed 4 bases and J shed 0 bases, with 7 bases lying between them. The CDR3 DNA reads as TGCGCCAGCAGCAGGCGGGACCAAGAGACCCAGTACTTC. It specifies CASSRRDQETQYF.

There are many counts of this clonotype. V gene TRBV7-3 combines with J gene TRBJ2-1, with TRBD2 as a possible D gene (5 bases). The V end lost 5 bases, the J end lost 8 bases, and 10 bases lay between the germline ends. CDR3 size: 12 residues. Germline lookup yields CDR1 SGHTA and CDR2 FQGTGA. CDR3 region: CASSTGNDEQFF. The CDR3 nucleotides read TGTGCCAGCAGCACGGGGAACGATGAGCAGTTCTTC.

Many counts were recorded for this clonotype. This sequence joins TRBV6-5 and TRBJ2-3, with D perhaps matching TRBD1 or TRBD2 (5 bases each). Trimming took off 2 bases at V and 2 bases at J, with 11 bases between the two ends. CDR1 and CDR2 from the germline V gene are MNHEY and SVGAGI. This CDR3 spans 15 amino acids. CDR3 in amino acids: CASSYRGEPTDTQYF. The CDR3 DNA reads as TGTGCCAGCAGTTACAGGGGAGAACCCACAGATACGCAGTATTTT.